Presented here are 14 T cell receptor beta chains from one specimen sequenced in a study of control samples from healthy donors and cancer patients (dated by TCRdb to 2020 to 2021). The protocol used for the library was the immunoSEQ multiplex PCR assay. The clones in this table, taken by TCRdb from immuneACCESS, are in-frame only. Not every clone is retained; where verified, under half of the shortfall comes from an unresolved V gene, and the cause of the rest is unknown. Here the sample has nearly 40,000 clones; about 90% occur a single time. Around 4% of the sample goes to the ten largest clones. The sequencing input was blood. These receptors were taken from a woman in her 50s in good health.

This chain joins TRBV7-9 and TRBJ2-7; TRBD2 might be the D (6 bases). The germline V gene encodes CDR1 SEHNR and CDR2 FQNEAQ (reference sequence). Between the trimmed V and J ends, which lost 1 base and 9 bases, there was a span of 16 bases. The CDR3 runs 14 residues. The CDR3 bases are TGTGCCAGCAGCTTAGGCGGGGCATCTAGCGCGCAGTACTTC. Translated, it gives CASSLGGASSAQYF.

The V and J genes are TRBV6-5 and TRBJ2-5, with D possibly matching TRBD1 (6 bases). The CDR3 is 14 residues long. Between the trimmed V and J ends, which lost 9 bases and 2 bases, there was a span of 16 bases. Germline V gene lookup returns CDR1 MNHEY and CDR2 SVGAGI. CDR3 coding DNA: TGTGCCAGTAAACTTACAGGGTATCAAGAGACCCAGTACTTC. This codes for CASKLTGYQETQYF.

CDR3 residues: CSARTGTGEFF. CDR3 nucleotide sequence: TGCAGTGCTAGAACCGGGACAGGGGAGTTCTTC. The chain uses TRBV20-1 and TRBJ2-1, with 10 bases fitting TRBD1. Germline CDR1 and CDR2: DFQATT and SNEGSKA (reference sequence). The CDR3 contains 11 residues. V lost 2 bases and J lost 14; bases outside the gene matches: 3.

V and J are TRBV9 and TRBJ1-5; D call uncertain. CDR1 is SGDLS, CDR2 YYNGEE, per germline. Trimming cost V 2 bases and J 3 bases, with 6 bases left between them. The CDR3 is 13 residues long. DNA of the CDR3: TGTGCCAGCAGCGTGGGGTACAATCAGCCCCAGCATTTT. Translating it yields CASSVGYNQPQHF.

The CDR3 protein is CATSRGAALGNGYTF. In DNA form, the CDR3 reads TGTGCCACCAGCAGAGGGGCAGCCCTAGGGAATGGCTACACCTTC. The chain has TRBV15 and TRBJ1-2; D not resolved. CDR3 size: 15 residues. Trimming removed 1 base from V and 6 bases from J, with 15 bases in between. Germline CDR1 LNHNV, CDR2 YYDKDF (reference sequence).

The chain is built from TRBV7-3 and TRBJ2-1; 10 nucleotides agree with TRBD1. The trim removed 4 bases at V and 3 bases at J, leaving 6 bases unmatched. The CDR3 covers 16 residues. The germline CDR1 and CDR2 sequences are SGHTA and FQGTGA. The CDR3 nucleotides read TGTGCCAGCAGCTCCCTAGGGACAGGGGTCTACAATGAGCAGTTCTTC. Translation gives CASSSLGTGVYNEQFF. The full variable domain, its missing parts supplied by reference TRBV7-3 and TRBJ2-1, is GAGVSQTPSNKVTEKGKYVELRCDPISGHTALYWYRQSLGQGPEFLIYFQGTGAADDSGLPNDRFFAVRPEGSVSTLKIQRTERGDSAVYLCASSSLGTGVYNEQFFGPGTRLTVL.

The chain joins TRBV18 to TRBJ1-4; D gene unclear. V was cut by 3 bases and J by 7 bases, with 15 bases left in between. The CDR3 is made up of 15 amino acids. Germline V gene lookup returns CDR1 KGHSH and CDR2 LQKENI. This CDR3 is CASSPDPSRSEKLFF. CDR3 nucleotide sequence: TGTGCCAGCTCACCTGACCCTAGCCGGAGTGAAAAACTGTTTTTT.

CDR3 coding DNA: TGTGCCAGCTCCCTCGGAGTCGGCTCTGGAAACACCATATATTTT. Translating it yields CASSLGVGSGNTIYF. The chain couples TRBV18 to TRBJ1-3; D unresolved. CDR1 and CDR2 from the germline V gene are KGHSH and LQKENI. CDR3 length equals 15 residues. V lost 6 bases and J 0 bases, leaving 12 bases between the germline ends.

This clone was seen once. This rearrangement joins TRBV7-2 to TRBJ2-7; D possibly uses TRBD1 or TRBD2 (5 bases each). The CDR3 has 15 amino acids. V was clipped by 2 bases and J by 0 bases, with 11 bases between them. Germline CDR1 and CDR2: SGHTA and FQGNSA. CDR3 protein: CASSLSRGFSYEQYF. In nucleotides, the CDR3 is TGTGCCAGCAGCTTAAGCCGGGGCTTCTCCTACGAGCAGTACTTC.

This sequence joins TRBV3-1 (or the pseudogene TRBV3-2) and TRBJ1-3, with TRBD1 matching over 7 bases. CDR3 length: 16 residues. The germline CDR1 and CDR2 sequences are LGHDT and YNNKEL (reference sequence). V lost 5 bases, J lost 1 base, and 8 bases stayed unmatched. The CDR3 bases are TGTGCCAGCAGCATAAGACAGGGATGGTCTGGAAACACCATATATTTT. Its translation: CASSIRQGWSGNTIYF.

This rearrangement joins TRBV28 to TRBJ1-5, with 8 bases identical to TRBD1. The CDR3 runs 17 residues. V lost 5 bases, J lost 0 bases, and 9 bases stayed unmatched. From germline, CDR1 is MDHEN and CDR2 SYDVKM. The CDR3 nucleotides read TGTGCCAGCAGTCCTCCCGGGACAGGCGGTAGCAATCAGCCCCAGCATTTT. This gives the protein CASSPPGTGGSNQPQHF.

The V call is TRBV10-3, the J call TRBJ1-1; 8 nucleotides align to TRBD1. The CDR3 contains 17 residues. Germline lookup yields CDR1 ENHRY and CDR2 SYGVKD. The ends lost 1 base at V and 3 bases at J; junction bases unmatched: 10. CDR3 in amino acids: CAISEYLEGTGDTEAFF. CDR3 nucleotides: TGTGCCATCAGTGAGTATCTGGAGGGGACAGGAGACACTGAAGCTTTCTTT.

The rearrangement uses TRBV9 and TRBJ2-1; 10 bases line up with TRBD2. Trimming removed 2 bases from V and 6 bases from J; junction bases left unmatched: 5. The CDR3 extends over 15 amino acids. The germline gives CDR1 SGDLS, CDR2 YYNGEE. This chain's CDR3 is CASSVQLAGFNEQFF. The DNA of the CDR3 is TGTGCCAGCAGCGTGCAACTAGCGGGGTTCAATGAGCAGTTCTTC.

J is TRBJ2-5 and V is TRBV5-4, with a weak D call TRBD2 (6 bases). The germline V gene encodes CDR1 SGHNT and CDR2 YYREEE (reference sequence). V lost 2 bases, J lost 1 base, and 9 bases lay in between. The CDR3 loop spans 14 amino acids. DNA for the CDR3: TGTGCCAGCAGCTTCGCGGGGCCCCAAGAGACCCAGTACTTC. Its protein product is CASSFAGPQETQYF.